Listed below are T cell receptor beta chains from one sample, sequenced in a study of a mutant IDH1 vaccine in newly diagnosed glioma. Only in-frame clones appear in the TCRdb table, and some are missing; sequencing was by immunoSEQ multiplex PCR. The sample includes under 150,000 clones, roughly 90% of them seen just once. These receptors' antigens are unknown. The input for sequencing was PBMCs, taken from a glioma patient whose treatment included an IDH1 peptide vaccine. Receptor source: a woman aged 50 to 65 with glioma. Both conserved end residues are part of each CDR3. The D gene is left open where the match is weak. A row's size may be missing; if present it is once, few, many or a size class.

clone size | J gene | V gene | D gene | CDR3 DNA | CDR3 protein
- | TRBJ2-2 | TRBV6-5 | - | TGTGCCAGCATGTCCCCGGAGGTTAACACCGGGGAGCTGTTTTTT | CASMSPEVNTGELFF
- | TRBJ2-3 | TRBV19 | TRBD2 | TGTGCCAGTAGTTTCGGACTAGCGGGAGGTCCAGATACGCAGTATTTT | CASSFGLAGGPDTQYF
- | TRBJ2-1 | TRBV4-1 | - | TGCGCCAGCAGCCAAGATTTGGATGAGCAGTTCTTC | CASSQDLDEQFF
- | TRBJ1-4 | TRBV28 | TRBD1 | TGTGCCAGCAGTTTACTGGACAGGGGGGGAAAACTGTTTTTT | CASSLLDRGGKLFF
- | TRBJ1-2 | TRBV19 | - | TGTGCCAGTAGTATTGGTTTTGTGGGAGTTCACGTCCTGTATGGCTACACCTTC | CASSIGFVGVHVLYGYTF
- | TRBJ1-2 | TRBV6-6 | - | TGTGCCAGCAATCGAGGGCCAGGGGAATTTAACTATGGCTACACCTTC | CASNRGPGEFNYGYTF
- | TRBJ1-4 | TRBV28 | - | TGTGCCAGCAGTTCTCCAGGGGTCGATGAAAAACTGTTTTTT | CASSSPGVDEKLFF
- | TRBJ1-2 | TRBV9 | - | TGTGCCAGCAGCGTAGTAGGGAAGGAGGACGGGACACACGGCTACACCTTC | CASSVVGKEDGTHGYTF
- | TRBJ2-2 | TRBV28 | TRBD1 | TGTGCCAGCATAGGACAGGGGGCGAACACCGGGGAGCTGTTTTTT | CASIGQGANTGELFF
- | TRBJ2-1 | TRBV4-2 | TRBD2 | TGTGCCAGCAGCCTGGGACTAGCGGGAGATGAGCAGTTCTTC | CASSLGLAGDEQFF
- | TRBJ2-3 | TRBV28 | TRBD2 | TGTGCCAGCAGTTACCCCCGCGGGAGGGCATCAGATACGCAGTATTTT | CASSYPRGRASDTQYF
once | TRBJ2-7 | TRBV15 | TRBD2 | TGTGCCACCAGCACCGGGAGCGGGGGTCCCTACGAGCAGTACTTC | CATSTGSGGPYEQYF
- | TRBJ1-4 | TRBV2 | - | TGTGCCAGCACAGGGGAGGTCGGTGAAAAACTGTTTTTT | CASTGEVGEKLFF
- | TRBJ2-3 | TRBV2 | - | TGTGCCAGCTTCATAAGCGCGGGACCGAGAGGCACAGATACGCAGTATTTT | CASFISAGPRGTDTQYF
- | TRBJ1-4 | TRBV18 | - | TGTGCCAGCTCACCTATAGAACTGGAAAAACTGTTTTTT | CASSPIELEKLFF
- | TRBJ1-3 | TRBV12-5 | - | TGTGCTACCGGGGTTTTTGGAAACACCATATATTTT | CATGVFGNTIYF
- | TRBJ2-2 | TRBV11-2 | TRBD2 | TGTGCCAGCAGATCGGGACTAGCGGGAACCGGGGAGCTGTTTTTT | CASRSGLAGTGELFF
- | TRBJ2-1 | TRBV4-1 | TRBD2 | TGCGCCAGCAGACTTACGACTAGCGGAACCCCCAATGAGCAGTTCTTC | CASRLTTSGTPNEQFF
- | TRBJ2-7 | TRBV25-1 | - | TGTGCCAGCAGTAAAAGCTTAACCTACGAGCAGTACTTC | CASSKSLTYEQYF
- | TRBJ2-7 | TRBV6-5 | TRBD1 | TGTGCCAGCAGTTACTCCCAGGGGGCCGCCGGCTACGAGCAGTACTTC | CASSYSQGAAGYEQYF
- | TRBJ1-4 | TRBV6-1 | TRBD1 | TGTGCCAGCAGTGACGGACAGGGGGCTATCGAAAAACTGTTTTTT | CASSDGQGAIEKLFF
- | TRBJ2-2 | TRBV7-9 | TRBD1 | TGTGCCAGCAGATCTCGACAGGGTTACACCGGGGAGCTGTTTTTT | CASRSRQGYTGELFF
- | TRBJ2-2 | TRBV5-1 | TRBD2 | TGCGCCAGCAGCTTTGACAGCGGGAGGCCCACCGGGGAGCTGTTTTTT | CASSFDSGRPTGELFF
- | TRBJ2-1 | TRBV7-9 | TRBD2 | TGTGCCAGCAGCCGCACTAGCGGTCAGGCCTTTTACAATGAGCAGTTCTTC | CASSRTSGQAFYNEQFF